These 7 T cell receptor beta chains originate from one sample sequenced in a study of post-analysis software for immune sequencing data (dated by TCRdb to the mid-2010s). Study-wide conclusions, independent of this receptor: Significantly higher frequencies in patients than in controls were found for a few TRBV segments, including TRBV5-6, TRBV5-1 and TRBV20-1.

Their antigen targets remain unknown. The method was PCR. The data were produced on an Illumina HiSeq 2500. Unique molecular identifiers were incorporated into TCR beta cDNA libraries to reduce PCR and sequencing biases. The raw public data were reprocessed by TCRdb itself: fastp quality trimming at Q25, MiXCR clonotype calling, in-frame beta chains only. Rows merge per CDR3 protein into single entries with the most common DNA and genes. In all, the sample holds about 460,000 distinct CDR3 sequences, and 45% of those were seen once. The ten most abundant clones make up 12% of the sample. What was sequenced was blood. The receptors shown here come from a girl aged 10-17 years with multiple sclerosis.

This clonotype was observed a handful of times. V usage is TRBV12-3 or TRBV12-4 and J usage is TRBJ1-3, with D unresolved. Trimming removed 4 bases at V and 3 bases at J, with 4 bases between. The length of the CDR3 is 12 residues. As DNA, the CDR3 is TGTGCCAGCAGTTACTTTGGAAACACCATATATTTT. Its protein product is CASSYFGNTIYF.

This clonotype appeared a single time. The germline gene is not matched at one end of the junction; a read error may be the cause. The J gene is TRBJ2-7, the V gene TRBV7-7; 13 nucleotides agree with TRBD2. Per the germline V gene, CDR1 is SSHAT and CDR2 is FNYEAQ (reference sequence). The CDR3 is 20 residues long. CDR3 protein: CASSEGSRRTSGRRSYEQYF. The CDR3 region has the DNA TGTGCTAGCAGCGAAGGATCTCGACGGACTAGCGGGAGACGATCCTACGAGCAGTACTTC.

This chain links TRBV29-1 with TRBJ1-1, with 8 nucleotides matching TRBD1. This CDR3 spans 17 amino acids. Germline values: CDR1 SQVTM, CDR2 ANQGSEA. V dropped 8 bases and J dropped 1; count of bases not matched to a gene: 18. The CDR3 sequence is CSMQGALAGVGNTEAFF. For the CDR3, the DNA is TGCAGCATGCAGGGGGCATTGGCAGGGGTAGGGAACACTGAAGCTTTCTTT.

This clonotype was found a few times. CDR3 residues: CSARGRGTNYGYTF. The CDR3 DNA reads as TGCAGTGCTAGGGGACGGGGAACTAACTATGGCTACACCTTC. The rearrangement links TRBV20-1 to TRBJ1-2; D is perhaps TRBD1 (5 bases). Trimming cost V 3 bases and J 0 bases, with 11 bases left between them. The germline CDR1 and CDR2 sequences are DFQATT and SNEGSKA (reference sequence). CDR3 length: 14 residues.

The sample holds a few counts of this clonotype. The chain combines TRBV6-2 or TRBV6-3 with TRBJ2-6; D is perhaps TRBD1 (6 bases). V lost 5 bases and J 2 bases, leaving 7 bases between the germline ends. CDR3 size: 14 residues. Germline V gene data show CDR1 as MNHEY and CDR2 as SVGEGT. In DNA form, the CDR3 reads TGTGCCAGCAGTGACAGGACTGGGGCCAACGTCCTGACTTTC. Residues: CASSDRTGANVLTF.

The chain employs TRBV28 and TRBJ1-6; D not resolved. CDR3 length: 13 residues. V was trimmed by 7 bases and J by 8 bases, leaving 12 bases between them. The germline gives CDR1 MDHEN, CDR2 SYDVKM. The CDR3 DNA is TGTGCCAGCAAGGAAAGGTGGGATTCACCCCTCCACTTT. Protein: CASKERWDSPLHF. Looking up the rest from reference TRBV28 and TRBJ1-6 gives the full variable domain: DVKVTQSSRYLVKRTGEKVFLECVQDMDHENMFWYRQDPGLGLRLIYFSYDVKMKEKGDIPEGYSVSREKKERFSLILESASTNQTSMYLCASKERWDSPLHFGNGTRLTVT.

Here the CDR3 DNA reads TGTGCCAGCAGCCAAGGGGGGGTAGCTAGCACAGATACGCAGTATTTT. This sequence encodes CASSQGGVASTDTQYF. The rearrangement uses TRBV4-2 and TRBJ2-3, with D maybe TRBD2 (6 bases). Per the germline V gene, CDR1 is LGHNA and CDR2 is YNFKEQ. The CDR3 loop spans 16 amino acids. V lost 1 base to trimming and J lost 0 bases, with 11 bases between them.